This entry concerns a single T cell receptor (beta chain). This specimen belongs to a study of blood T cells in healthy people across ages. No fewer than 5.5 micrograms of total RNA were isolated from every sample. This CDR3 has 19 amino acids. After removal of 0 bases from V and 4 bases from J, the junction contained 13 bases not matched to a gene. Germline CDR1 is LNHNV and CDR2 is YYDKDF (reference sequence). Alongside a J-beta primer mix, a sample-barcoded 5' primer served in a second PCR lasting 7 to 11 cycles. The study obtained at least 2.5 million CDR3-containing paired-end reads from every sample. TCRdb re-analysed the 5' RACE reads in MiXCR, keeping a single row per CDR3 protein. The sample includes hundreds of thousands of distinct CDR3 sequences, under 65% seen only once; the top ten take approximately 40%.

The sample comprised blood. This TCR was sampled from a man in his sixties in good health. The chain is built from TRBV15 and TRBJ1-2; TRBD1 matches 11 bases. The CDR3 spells CATSREGADRGLIGYGYTF. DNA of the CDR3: TGTGCCACCAGCAGAGAGGGTGCGGACAGGGGGCTGATTGGCTATGGCTACACCTTC.